These 6 T cell receptor beta chains were all obtained from the same sample, sequenced in a study of chemoradiotherapy in HPV16-positive cancers. TCRdb's copy holds only in-frame clones and misses some; the assay was immunoSEQ multiplex PCR. The table includes about 53,000 clones, roughly 90% detected once. Specimen: blood, collected from a patient who underwent chemoradiotherapy. These receptor sequences come from a human donor with HPV-associated anogenital cancer.

This chain connects TRBV19 to TRBJ1-3; D remains ambiguous. Germline CDR1 LNHDA, CDR2 SQIVND (reference sequence). With 1 base removed from V and 0 bases from J, the gap between germline ends came to 7 bases. The CDR3 contains 15 residues. The CDR3 region is CASSIATRSGNTIYF. As DNA, the CDR3 is TGTGCCAGTAGTATAGCCACTCGCTCTGGAAACACCATATATTTT.

The V gene is TRBV6-5, the J gene TRBJ1-2, with TRBD1 matching 9 bases. CDR3 length: 13 residues. J was trimmed by 7 bases and V by 4 bases; bases with no gene match: 4. From germline, CDR1 is MNHEY and CDR2 SVGAGI. The CDR3 nucleotides are TGTGCCAGCAGTTGGGGACAGGGTTCTGGCTACACCTTC. Its translation: CASSWGQGSGYTF.

The chain couples TRBV9 to TRBJ2-2; 7 nucleotides align to TRBD2. The CDR3 sequence is 18 residues long. CDR1 is SGDLS, CDR2 YYNGEE, per germline. Trimming removed 3 bases from V and 4 bases from J; junction bases left unmatched: 15. The CDR3 sequence: CASSEGGSGNRITGELFF. The CDR3 DNA sequence: TGTGCCAGCAGCGAGGGAGGAAGCGGGAATAGGATCACCGGGGAGCTGTTTTTT.

This chain uses TRBV2 with TRBJ1-6; TRBD1 matches 8 bases. V was clipped by 7 bases and J by 7 bases; unmatched bases: 3. CDR3 length: 13 residues. Germline CDR1 reads SNHLY; CDR2 reads FYNNEI. The CDR3 coding sequence is TGTGCCAGCATAGGACAGGGAAATTCACCCCTCCACTTT. Translated: CASIGQGNSPLHF.

This chain connects TRBV29-1 to TRBJ1-1, with TRBD1 matching over 7 bases. Germline loops: CDR1 SQVTM, CDR2 ANQGSEA. J gave up 5 bases and V 8 bases, and 8 bases lay outside the gene matches. CDR3 length: 12 amino acids. The CDR3 DNA reads as TGCAGCACAAGACAGGGTCCGACTGAAGCTTTCTTT. This translates into CSTRQGPTEAFF.

J is TRBJ1-2 and V is TRBV7-2, with D perhaps TRBD1 (6 bases). Germline lookup yields CDR1 SGHTA and CDR2 FQGNSA. The CDR3 length is 13 residues. V was shortened by 1 base and J by 4 bases, with 7 bases between the two germline ends. The chain's CDR3 is CASSLDRVYGYTF. For the CDR3, the DNA is TGTGCCAGCAGCTTAGACAGGGTCTATGGCTACACCTTC.